The 13 T cell receptor beta chains below all came from one sample that was sequenced in a study of T cell responses to AZD1222 COVID-19 vaccine. TCRdb's copy holds only in-frame clones and misses some; the assay was immunoSEQ multiplex PCR. Here the sample spans around 130,000 clones, approximately 83% being singletons. The source was peripheral blood, collected on day 0 of AZD1222 vaccination. These receptors were taken from an adult in good health.

The sample holds one count of this clone. CDR3 DNA: TGTGCCAGCAGCCACAGTGGGGCGGTGGACACCTACGAGCAGTACTTC. As protein: CASSHSGAVDTYEQYF. The rearrangement joins TRBV4-2 to TRBJ2-7, with D tentatively TRBD1 (5 bases). Germline V CDR1 and CDR2: LGHNA, YNFKEQ. The CDR3 runs to 16 residues. V lost 3 bases to trimming and J lost 2 bases, with 17 bases between them.

For this clone: At one end, the junction sequence differs from germline, possibly due to a read error. The chain joins TRBV7-2 to TRBJ2-6; D is ambiguous. CDR3 length: 15 amino acids. CDR1 and CDR2 from the germline V gene are SGHTA and FQGNSA. CDR3 bases: TGTGCCACCAGCAATCAGTCTTCTGGGGCCAACGTCCTGACTTTC. This codes for CATSNQSSGANVLTF.

Note on this clone: One junction end disagrees with the germline gene, perhaps due to a read error. The chain is built from TRBV20-1 and TRBJ1-5; D not certain. Germline lookup yields CDR1 DFQATT and CDR2 SNEGSKA (reference sequence). The CDR3 length is 11 residues. CDR3 DNA: TGCAGTGCAGCCACCGCTAATAGGTACATCTTT. This gives the protein CSAATANRYIF.

The chain has TRBV30 and TRBJ2-7; D remains ambiguous. Trimming pared 4 bases from V and 0 bases from J, leaving 13 bases between. Germline V gives CDR1 GTSNPN, CDR2 SVGIG (reference sequence). This CDR3 spans 14 amino acids. CDR3 DNA: TGTGCCTGGAAACTTTTTATTGGCTCCTACGAGCAGTACTTC. It yields the protein CAWKLFIGSYEQYF.

V gene TRBV5-4 combines with J gene TRBJ1-6, with a possible D match to TRBD1 (5 bases). The CDR3 runs 16 residues. CDR1 and CDR2 from the germline V gene are SGHNT and YYREEE (reference sequence). Trimming removed 4 bases at V and 5 bases at J, with 16 bases between. CDR3 nucleotides: TGTGCCAGCAGCGGGGGTGGGAGCCTTGATAATTCACCCCTCCACTTT. It encodes CASSGGGSLDNSPLHF. Using reference TRBV5-4 and TRBJ1-6 for the parts outside the CDR3, the full variable domain is ETGVTQSPTHLIKTRGQQVTLRCSSQSGHNTVSWYQQALGQGPQFIFQYYREEENGRGNFPPRFSGLQFPNYSSELNVNALELDDSALYLCASSGGGSLDNSPLHFGNGTRLTVT.

This clone has a single count. This chain uses TRBV27 with TRBJ2-3; D remains ambiguous. The CDR3 contains 11 residues. CDR1 and CDR2 from the germline V gene are MNHEY and SMNVEV (reference sequence). V lost 5 bases and J lost 2, with 2 bases in between. DNA of the CDR3: TGTGCCAGCAGTACCACAGATACGCAGTATTTT. Its translation is CASSTTDTQYF.

The chain links TRBV4-1 to TRBJ2-1, with 11 bases that match TRBD2. Unmatched junction bases numbered 7, after V lost 3 bases and J lost 6 bases. The CDR3 sequence is 16 residues long. The V gene's germline CDR1 is MGHRA and CDR2 YSYEKL. The CDR3 spells CASSHAGTSGSNEQFF. The DNA of the CDR3 is TGCGCCAGCAGCCACGCTGGGACTAGCGGAAGCAATGAGCAGTTCTTC.

The chain recombines TRBV3-1 (or the pseudogene TRBV3-2) with TRBJ1-5; tentative D call: TRBD1 (5 bases). V was pared by 1 base and J by 5 bases, with 12 bases between. This CDR3 spans 15 amino acids. The germline gives CDR1 LGHDT, CDR2 YNNKEL (reference sequence). CDR3 nucleotides: TGTGCCAGCAGCCAAGGGGGGTTCAGTGATCAGCCCCAGCATTTT. Protein: CASSQGGFSDQPQHF.

The J gene is TRBJ1-2, the V gene TRBV18; 8 bases line up with TRBD1. V lost 2 bases, J lost 1 base, and 9 bases stayed unmatched. The CDR3 totals 17 residues. The germline gives CDR1 KGHSH, CDR2 LQKENI. The CDR3 reads CASSPNTGTGYNYGYTF. DNA for the CDR3: TGTGCCAGCTCACCAAATACCGGGACAGGATATAACTATGGCTACACCTTC.

By share of the sample, this clone is medium-sized. The V gene is TRBV10-2, the J gene TRBJ2-7; possible D gene TRBD1, 6 bases. V gave up 2 bases and J gave up 0 bases, with 8 bases separating them. The CDR3 sequence is 14 residues long. CDR1 and CDR2 from the germline V gene are WSHSY and SAAADI. The CDR3 DNA is TGCGCCAGCAGTGAGGACAGGAGCTCCTACGAGCAGTACTTC. This gives the protein CASSEDRSSYEQYF.

V is TRBV6-2 or TRBV6-3 and J is TRBJ1-5, with D unclear. Germline V CDR1 and CDR2: MNHEY, SVGEGT. The CDR3 has 13 amino acids. Trimming removed 6 bases from V and 1 base from J, with 7 bases in between. The CDR3 DNA is TGTGCCAGCAGCCAGGACAGCAATCAGCCCCAGCATTTT. Residues: CASSQDSNQPQHF.

There are a few counts of this clone. The genes are TRBV6-5 and TRBJ1-1, with D possibly TRBD1 on 5 matching bases. Germline CDR1 and CDR2: MNHEY and SVGAGI. V was pared by 8 bases and J by 0 bases, with 7 bases between. The CDR3 totals 12 residues. The CDR3 loop reads CASRGVNTEAFF. CDR3 coding DNA: TGTGCCAGCCGGGGGGTGAACACTGAAGCTTTCTTT.

The V and J genes are TRBV6-6 and TRBJ2-7; D may be TRBD2 (6 bases). V was pared by 2 bases and J by 7 bases, with 12 bases between. Germline CDR1 and CDR2: MNHNY and SVGAGI (reference sequence). The CDR3 contains 13 residues. CDR3 bases: TGTGCCAGCAGTTACACCCGGGGGAGAGAGCAGTACTTC. It is translated as CASSYTRGREQYF.